Given below is one T cell receptor (beta chain) in context. The CDR3 runs to 15 residues. Germline V lookup: CDR1 SGHRS, CDR2 YFSETQ. The V end lost 4 bases, the J end lost 8 bases, and 21 bases lay between the germline ends. TCRdb reprocessed the RT-PCR reads with MiXCR, giving one entry per CDR3 protein. Among approximately 720,000 distinct CDR3 sequences, 13% to 15% were seen once, and the ten largest hold roughly 3.9%. The sequencing input was memory CD4+ T cells from blood. The gene calls are TRBV5-1 and TRBJ1-2, with a tentative D call TRBD1 (6 bases). The sequence came from a female donor in good health, serving as a healthy control. CDR3 amino acids: CASSRRAGDFGGYTF. CDR3 coding DNA: TGCGCCAGCAGCCGACGGGCAGGGGATTTCGGCGGCTACACCTTC.